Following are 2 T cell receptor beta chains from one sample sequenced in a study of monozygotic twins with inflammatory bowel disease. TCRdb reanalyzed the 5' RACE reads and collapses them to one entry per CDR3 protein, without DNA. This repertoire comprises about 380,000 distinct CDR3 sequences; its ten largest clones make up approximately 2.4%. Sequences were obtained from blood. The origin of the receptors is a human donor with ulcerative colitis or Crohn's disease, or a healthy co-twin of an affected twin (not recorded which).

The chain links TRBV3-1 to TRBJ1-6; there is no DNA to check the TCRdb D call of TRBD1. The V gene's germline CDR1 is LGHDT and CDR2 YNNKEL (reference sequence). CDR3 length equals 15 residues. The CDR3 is CASSPFRTGVSPLHF.

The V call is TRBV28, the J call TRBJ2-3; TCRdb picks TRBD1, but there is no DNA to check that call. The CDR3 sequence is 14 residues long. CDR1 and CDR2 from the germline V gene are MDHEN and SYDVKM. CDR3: CASSLSQGPDTQYF.